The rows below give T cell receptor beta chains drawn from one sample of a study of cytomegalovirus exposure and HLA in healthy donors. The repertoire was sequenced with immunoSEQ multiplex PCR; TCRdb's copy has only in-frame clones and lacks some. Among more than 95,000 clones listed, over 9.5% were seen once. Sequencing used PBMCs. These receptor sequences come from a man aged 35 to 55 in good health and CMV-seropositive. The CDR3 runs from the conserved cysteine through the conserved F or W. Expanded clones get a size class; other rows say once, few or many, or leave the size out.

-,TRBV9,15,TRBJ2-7,CASSVRTEPHYEQYF
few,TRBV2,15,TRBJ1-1,CASSDNSGWAAEAFF
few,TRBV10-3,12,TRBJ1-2,CAIQGASYGYTF
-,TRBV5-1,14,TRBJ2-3,CASSLGDYTDTQYF
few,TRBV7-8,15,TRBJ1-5,CASSLVGTGNQPQHF
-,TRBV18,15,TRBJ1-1,CASSLSGTGDTEAFF
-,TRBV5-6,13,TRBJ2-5,CASSRQGWETQYF
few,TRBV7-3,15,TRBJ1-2,CASSLGPGVGYGYTF
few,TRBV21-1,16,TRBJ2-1,CASSTGRDRGDNEQFF
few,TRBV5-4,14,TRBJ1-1,CASSPGQANPEAFF
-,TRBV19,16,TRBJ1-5,CASSLVTAYSNQPQHF
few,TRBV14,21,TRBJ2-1,CASSQDIPGTGIVFGGNEQFF
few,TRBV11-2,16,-,CASSLVGGSWAHEQYF
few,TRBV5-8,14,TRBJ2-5,CASSVGTGQETQYF
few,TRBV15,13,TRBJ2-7,CATSRDLSYEQYF
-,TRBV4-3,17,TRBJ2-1,CASSLQRDSGSSPEQFF
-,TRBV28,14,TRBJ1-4,CASGYRGTNEKLFF
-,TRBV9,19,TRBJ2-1,CASSYRTSGAGGAYNEQFF
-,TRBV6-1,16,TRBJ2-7,CASSEAAGARSYEQYF
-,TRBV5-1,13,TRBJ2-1,CASSLGPPDEQFF
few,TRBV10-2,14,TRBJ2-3,CASKNWTVADTQYF
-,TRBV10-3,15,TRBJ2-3,CAISERDRGGNTQYF
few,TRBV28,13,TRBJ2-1,CASNEAGPDEQFF
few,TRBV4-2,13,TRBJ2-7,CASGTGLGYEQYF